The 7 T cell receptor beta chains listed next were all sequenced from one sample in a study of T cells in Graves' hyperthyroidism and ophthalmopathy. The TCR beta CDR3 regions underwent amplification using RNA transcripts as the source. First-round RT-PCR of the TCR CDR3 relied on the HTBI primer set. MiXCR, applied by TCRdb to the multiplex PCR reads, yields one record per CDR3 protein. The data show more than 650,000 distinct CDR3 sequences, 14% seen once. The sequenced material came from blood. Receptors were obtained from a woman aged 18 to 35 with Graves' hyperthyroidism.

This clonotype has a handful of counts. The chain combines TRBV6-1 with TRBJ2-2; the D gene is possibly TRBD2 (6 bases). V shed 7 bases and J shed 2 bases, with 14 bases lying between them. The CDR3 runs to 15 residues. Germline V gene sequence: CDR1 MNHNS, CDR2 SASEGT. CDR3 residues: CASTRGLDNTGELFF. CDR3 bases: TGTGCCAGCACACGGGGACTCGACAACACCGGGGAGCTGTTTTTT.

This clonotype was observed at least ten times. V is TRBV7-3 and J is TRBJ2-3; 8 bases are a match to TRBD2. From germline, CDR1 is SGHTA and CDR2 FQGTGA. The V segment lost 0 bases and the J segment 4 bases; nucleotides outside the gene matches: 6. CDR3 length: 16 residues. The CDR3 DNA sequence: TGTGCCAGCAGCTTAACGGCAGCGGGAGCGGCAGATACGCAGTATTTT. The encoded protein is CASSLTAAGAADTQYF.

The chain links TRBV13 to TRBJ1-3; TRBD1 matches 7 bases. J lost 2 bases, V lost 8 bases, and 12 bases had no gene match. This CDR3 is built from 16 residues. Germline V gives CDR1 PRHDT, CDR2 FYEKMQ (reference sequence). The CDR3 DNA reads as TGTGCCAGCGTGAAGCTAGGGGGCCTGACTGGAAACACCATATATTTT. Its translation is CASVKLGGLTGNTIYF.

In its sample, this clonotype was seen many times. V is TRBV12-3 or TRBV12-4 and J is TRBJ2-7, with TRBD1 matching over 10 bases. The CDR3 is made up of 15 amino acids. V lost 2 bases to trimming and J lost 2 bases; unmatched junction nucleotides: 3. CDR3 DNA sequence: TGTGCCAGCAGTTTAAGGACAGGGGGGCCCTACGAGCAGTACTTC. Protein sequence: CASSLRTGGPYEQYF.

This clonotype was seen ten or more times. The chain joins TRBV2 to TRBJ1-2, with D possibly matching TRBD1 (5 bases). There are 16 residues in the CDR3. Per germline, CDR1 SNHLY and CDR2 FYNNEI. V gave up 1 base and J gave up 4 bases, with 16 bases separating them. The CDR3 spells CASSEEALPGIYGYTF. In nucleotides, the CDR3 is TGTGCCAGCAGTGAAGAGGCCCTACCAGGGATCTATGGCTACACCTTC.

Ten or more counts support this clonotype. V and J are TRBV2 and TRBJ2-3; TRBD2 matches 9 bases. Germline CDR1 is SNHLY and CDR2 is FYNNEI. The V and J ends lost 8 bases and 0 bases, in that order; junction bases with no gene match: 12. CDR3 size: 17 residues. In DNA form, the CDR3 reads TGTGCCAGCCGTCGCGGGAGGGTAGTTCGGAGCACAGATACGCAGTATTTT. Translation: CASRRGRVVRSTDTQYF. The variable domain in full, completed from reference TRBV2 and TRBJ2-3, reads EPEVTQTPSHQVTQMGQEVILRCVPISNHLYFYWYRQILGQKVEFLVSFYNNEISEKSEIFDDQFSVERPDGSNFTLKIRSTKLEDSAMYFCASRRGRVVRSTDTQYFGPGTRLTVL.

There are many counts of this clonotype. V usage is TRBV3-1 and J usage is TRBJ2-5, with 7 bases aligning to TRBD1. The CDR3 covers 14 residues. Trimming took 3 bases from V and 7 from J; bases not matched to a gene: 8. Germline CDR1 LGHDT, CDR2 YNNKEL (reference sequence). Here the CDR3 DNA reads TGTGCCAGCAGCCAGTGGACAGGAGTTGTGACCCAGTACTTC. Protein: CASSQWTGVVTQYF.